This entry lists 21 T cell receptor beta chains sequenced from one sample in a study of tumor and adjacent non-tumor tissue in lung cancer. A modified ARM-PCR protocol with three rounds of nested PCR amplified TCRbeta. Each CDR3 protein is one row after TCRdb ran MiXCR on the multiplex PCR reads. The table includes around 100,000 distinct CDR3 sequences, around three fifths detected once. RNA was extracted from bulk tissue without any cell sorting. Distant lung tissue was collected more than 3 cm away from the tumor edge. The sequenced sample consisted of distant non-tumor lung tissue. The receptors stem from a man aged 25-45 years with non-small cell lung cancer.

Note on this clonotype: The conserved closing phenylalanine or tryptophan is absent in this CDR3, likely reflecting a read error. The chain recombines TRBV5-6 with TRBJ1-2; 7 bases align to TRBD1. CDR3 length: 16 amino acids. Germline V gene data show CDR1 as SGHDT and CDR2 as YYEEEE. V lost 6 bases and J lost 1; bases outside the gene matches: 12. The CDR3 DNA reads TGTGCCAGCAAACCCCGGTACAGGGGACTTAACTATGGCTACACCTCC. Translating it yields CASKPRYRGLNYGYTS.

For this clonotype: Sequence at one end of the junction differs from germline and may be a read error. V usage is TRBV11-3 and J usage is TRBJ2-2, with 8 bases identical to TRBD1. Germline values: CDR1 SGHNT, CDR2 YENEEA. The CDR3 has 15 amino acids. CDR3 amino acids: CVSSFGQGFTGELFF. The CDR3, as DNA: TGTGTCAGCAGCTTCGGACAGGGATTCACCGGGGAGCTGTTTTTT.

The V and J genes are TRBV11-2 and TRBJ2-3; the D gene could be TRBD1 or TRBD2 (5 bases each). Germline loops: CDR1 SGHAT, CDR2 FQNNGV. The CDR3 length is 14 residues. V was pared by 5 bases and J by 11 bases, with 20 bases between. The CDR3 sequence: CASSLSRVTGKQYF. The CDR3 DNA reads as TGTGCCAGCAGCCTCTCGCGGGTCACAGGTAAGCAGTATTTT.

About this clonotype itself: Its ends do not fully match the called genes, so a read error is possible. The chain joins TRBV12-3 or TRBV12-4 to TRBJ2-2, with a tentative D call TRBD1 (6 bases). The CDR3 totals 14 residues. Written as DNA, the CDR3 is TGTGCCAGCGGGGGCTTGATAAACACCGGGGAACTGTTTTTT. It is translated as CASGGLINTGELFF.

This rearrangement joins TRBV11-2 to TRBJ1-6; D is ambiguous. Germline V lookup: CDR1 SGHAT, CDR2 FQNNGV. Trimming removed 3 bases at V and 8 bases at J, with 8 bases between. CDR3 length: 13 amino acids. This chain's CDR3 is CASSFTEHSPLHF. The CDR3 nucleotides are TGTGCCAGCAGCTTCACGGAGCATTCACCCCTCCACTTT.

This clonotype showed up many times. The rearrangement links TRBV5-4 to TRBJ2-7; 8 nucleotides agree with TRBD1. Germline CDR1 is SGHNT and CDR2 is YYREEE (reference sequence). The CDR3 sequence is 15 residues long. The ends lost 3 bases at V and 0 bases at J; junction bases unmatched: 5. The CDR3 here is CASSWGTGLSYEQYF. The CDR3, as DNA: TGTGCCAGCAGCTGGGGGACAGGCCTCTCCTACGAGCAGTACTTC.

This clonotype appeared many times. This sequence joins TRBV5-5 and TRBJ2-1; D is uncertain. The ends were cut back, 0 bases at V and 2 bases at J, with 15 bases in the middle. There are 17 residues in the CDR3. Germline V gene sequence: CDR1 SGHKS, CDR2 YYEKEE (reference sequence). DNA for the CDR3: TGTGCCAGCAGCTTGGAATGGCTAGGCCAAACCTACAATGAGCAGTTCTTC. Amino acid sequence: CASSLEWLGQTYNEQFF.

On this clonotype itself: A much more abundant neighbour one base away suggests this may be a read error. The chain is built from TRBV24-1 and TRBJ1-2; D is unresolved. CDR1 and CDR2 (germline): KGHDR, SFDVKD. V was trimmed by 7 bases and J by 2 bases, leaving 10 bases between them. There are 13 residues in the CDR3. The CDR3 DNA is TGTGCCACCAGGGGAGGGAAAAACTATGGCTACACCTTC. It specifies CATRGGKNYGYTF.

The chain links TRBV12-3 or TRBV12-4 to TRBJ2-1; 9 nucleotides agree with TRBD1. There are 15 residues in the CDR3. The V gene end was trimmed by 8 bases and the J gene end by 4 bases; junction bases not matched to a gene: 9. In DNA, the CDR3 is TGTGCCAGCGGACCTCCGGGACAGGGATACAATGAGCAGTTCTTC. Translating gives CASGPPGQGYNEQFF.

Details on this clonotype: The junction does not match germline at one end; this may be a read error. This chain joins TRBV6-2 or TRBV6-3 and TRBJ1-2; D remains unclear. CDR3 length equals 11 residues. The germline V gene encodes CDR1 MNHEY and CDR2 SVGEGT. Here the CDR3 DNA reads TGTGCCACCAGTTACCCCAGTGGTTACACCTTC. Translating gives CATSYPSGYTF.

Worth noting for this clonotype: A much larger clone is a single base away; this may be a read error. J is TRBJ2-2 and V is TRBV20-1; D unclear. The CDR3 has 13 residues. Germline lookup yields CDR1 DFQATT and CDR2 SNEGSKA (reference sequence). The germline V and J ends were trimmed by 5 bases and 7 bases, with 14 bases remaining between them. CDR3 in amino acids: CSAGMEGIGELFF. In nucleotides, the CDR3 is TGCAGTGCTGGAATGGAAGGGATCGGGGAGCTGTTTTTT.

A remark on this clonotype: No conserved phenylalanine or tryptophan is present at the end of the CDR3, so a read error is the likely explanation. This sequence joins TRBV5-1 and TRBJ2-2; D gene uncertain. The germline CDR1 and CDR2 sequences are SGHRS and YFSETQ. This CDR3 has 15 amino acids. The DNA of the CDR3 is TGTGCCAGCAGCTTGGCAGACCAACACACCGGGGAGCTGTTTCTT. It encodes CASSLADQHTGELFL.

To note about this clonotype: Germline is not matched at one junction end, which may reflect a read error. The V call is TRBV11-3, the J call TRBJ2-1; no clear D. The CDR3 totals 13 residues. Germline V gene lookup returns CDR1 SGHNT and CDR2 YENEEA. The CDR3 region is CTSSPTHGNEQIF. The CDR3 DNA reads as TGCACCAGCAGCCCCACACATGGCAATGAGCAGATCTTC.

To note about this clonotype: A read error is possible here, since a much larger clone lies one base away. The V gene is TRBV20-1, the J gene TRBJ2-1; either TRBD1 or TRBD2 may fit D (5 bases each). Germline V gene data show CDR1 as DFQATT and CDR2 as SNEGSKA (reference sequence). The V end was cut by 2 bases, the J end by 6 bases, with 20 bases between. This CDR3 comprises 16 residues. DNA of the CDR3: TGCAGTGCTAGAAAGTATCAGTGGGGGTCGGGCAATGAGCAGTTCTTC. It specifies CSARKYQWGSGNEQFF.

In regard to this clonotype: The junction departs from the called germline gene at one end, perhaps through a read error. The gene calls are TRBV11-3 and TRBJ2-1; the match to TRBD2 covers 11 bases. This CDR3 is built from 16 residues. Looked up from germline, CDR1 is SGHNT and CDR2 is YENEEA. The CDR3 here is CTISAGWTSGPDELFF. The CDR3 coding sequence is TGTACCATCAGCGCGGGCTGGACTAGCGGGCCGGATGAGCTGTTCTTC.

The chain has TRBV11-2 and TRBJ2-2, with 7 bases matching TRBD1. This CDR3 has 16 residues. Germline CDR1 and CDR2: SGHAT and FQNNGV. The trim removed 5 bases at V and 1 base at J, leaving 7 bases unmatched. In DNA form, the CDR3 reads TGTGCCAGCAGCCCTCAGGGACAGATGAACACCGGGGAGCTGTTTTTT. This encodes CASSPQGQMNTGELFF.

The chain combines TRBV11-1 with TRBJ2-3, with no clear D. The DNA matches TRBJ1-5 better at its end, which makes the J call doubtful. This CDR3 is 12 amino acids long. Germline CDR1 SGHAT, CDR2 FQDESV (reference sequence). This CDR3 reads CASSLSADTQHF. The CDR3 nucleotides are TGTGCCAGCAGCCTATCAGCAGATACGCAGCATTTT.

As concerns this clonotype: Since a much larger clone is just one base distant, this may be a read error. V usage is TRBV12-3 or TRBV12-4 and J usage is TRBJ2-1; 9 nucleotides match TRBD2. CDR3 size: 14 residues. The CDR3 coding sequence is TGTGTCAGCAAAAATAGCGGGGGCCCCAATGAGCAGTTCTTC. Translation: CVSKNSGGPNEQFF.

This chain uses TRBV20-1 with TRBJ2-1; 9 bases map to TRBD2. This CDR3 has 15 amino acids. The V gene end was trimmed by 3 bases and the J gene end by 7 bases; junction bases not matched to a gene: 10. Germline CDR1 is DFQATT and CDR2 is SNEGSKA (reference sequence). CDR3 protein: CSARGPSGRRNEQFF. The DNA for the CDR3 is TGCAGTGCTAGGGGTCCCAGCGGGAGGAGGAATGAGCAGTTCTTC.

This clonotype appeared a single time. The chain links TRBV20-1 to TRBJ1-1; D uncertain. Germline V lookup: CDR1 DFQATT, CDR2 SNEGSKA (reference sequence). Trimming removed 7 bases from V and 1 base from J, with 16 bases in between. The CDR3 sequence is 14 residues long. The CDR3: CSVREDGRNTEAFF. DNA for the CDR3: TGCAGTGTACGAGAGGACGGAAGGAACACTGAAGCTTTCTTT.

This clonotype was found many times. The rearrangement uses TRBV20-1 and TRBJ2-1; D is ambiguous. Looked up from germline, CDR1 is DFQATT and CDR2 is SNEGSKA (reference sequence). The germline V and J ends were trimmed by 0 bases and 0 bases, with 6 bases remaining between them. This CDR3 comprises 14 residues. The CDR3 here is CSARDWSSYNEQFF. Here the CDR3 DNA reads TGCAGTGCTAGAGACTGGAGCTCCTACAATGAGCAGTTCTTC.